The T cell receptor beta chain described here comes from a study of early T cells in non-severe SARS-CoV-2 infection. This clonotype showed up just a few times. MiXCR, applied by TCRdb to the 5' RACE reads, yields one record per CDR3 protein. The repertoire holds tens of thousands of distinct CDR3 sequences, with roughly 10% as singletons. Sequenced sample: whole blood. This clonotype originated in an adult who was a healthcare worker with PCR-confirmed SARS-CoV-2 infection or an uninfected control (not recorded which).

Here the CDR3 DNA reads TGTGCCAGCAGCTTCAATAGGGGGAGCACAGATACGCAGTATTTT. Amino acid sequence: CASSFNRGSTDTQYF. The rearrangement uses TRBV7-9 and TRBJ2-3; maybe TRBD1 (6 bases). CDR1 is SEHNR, CDR2 FQNEAQ, per germline (reference sequence). The CDR3 covers 15 residues. The V end lost 3 bases, the J end lost 0 bases, and 10 bases lay between the germline ends. Full variable domain (missing parts from reference TRBV7-9 and TRBJ2-3): DTGVSQNPRHKITKRGQNVTFRCDPISEHNRLYWYRQTLGQGPEFLTYFQNEAQLEKSRLLSDRFSAERPKGSFSTLEIQRTEQGDSAMYLCASSFNRGSTDTQYFGPGTRLTVL.